What follows are 9 T cell receptor beta chains derived from one specimen sequenced in a study of T cell repertoires in cytomegalovirus infection. A single record per CDR3 protein comes from TCRdb applying MiXCR to the reads. The sample includes 150,000 to 200,000 distinct CDR3 sequences, roughly 30% of them seen just once. The source material was PBMCs. The receptors derive from a human donor in good health (CMV status not recorded). Some clones in this sample may be carry-over from other donors' samples.

At least ten counts were recorded for this clonotype. The rearrangement links TRBV7-2 to TRBJ2-3; D perhaps matches TRBD2 (7 bases). This CDR3 comprises 16 residues. V gave up 1 base and J gave up 4 bases, with 15 bases separating them. Germline V gives CDR1 SGHTA, CDR2 FQGNSA. CDR3 sequence reads: CASSLVSGGAADTQYF. The CDR3, as DNA: TGTGCCAGCAGCTTAGTTTCGGGGGGCGCTGCAGATACGCAGTATTTT.

This clonotype has just a few counts. The CDR3 region has the DNA TGTGCCAGCAGCGGAACAGGGGGCCACACTGAAGCTTTCTTT. Translation gives CASSGTGGHTEAFF. The chain joins TRBV7-3 to TRBJ1-1, with 9 positions matching TRBD1. Germline assignment: CDR1 SGHTA and CDR2 FQGTGA. Losses at the gene ends were 5 bases for V and 3 bases for J; bases not matched to a gene: 4. The CDR3 loop spans 14 amino acids.

This chain uses TRBV27 with TRBJ2-7; 8 bases align to TRBD1. The ends lost 2 bases at V and 7 bases at J; junction bases unmatched: 10. This CDR3 contains 15 residues. Germline CDR1 is MNHEY and CDR2 is SMNVEV (reference sequence). CDR3 sequence: CASSLGKDREWEQYF. CDR3 coding DNA: TGTGCCAGCAGTTTAGGGAAGGACAGGGAGTGGGAGCAGTACTTC.

J is TRBJ1-1 and V is TRBV7-2, with D possibly TRBD1 on 6 matching bases. This CDR3 has 14 residues. Trimming took off 5 bases at V and 4 bases at J, with 14 bases between the two ends. Per germline, CDR1 SGHTA and CDR2 FQGNSA. The CDR3: CASSPAGVGTEAFF. CDR3 coding DNA: TGTGCCAGCAGCCCAGCAGGGGTGGGCACTGAAGCTTTCTTT.

CDR3 amino acids: CSARDRGVTEAFF. CDR3 coding DNA: TGCAGTGCGAGGGACAGGGGTGTCACTGAAGCTTTCTTT. The chain uses TRBV20-1 and TRBJ1-1; 10 positions match TRBD1. Germline V lookup: CDR1 DFQATT, CDR2 SNEGSKA (reference sequence). The CDR3 has 13 residues. V trimming: 6 bases; J trimming: 4 bases; junction bases outside the gene matches: 5.

This clonotype has only a few counts. At one boundary the junction diverges from the germline segment, which might be a read error. The chain links TRBV7-7 to TRBJ2-1; TRBD2 might be the D (5 bases). Looked up from germline, CDR1 is SSHAT and CDR2 is FNYEAQ (reference sequence). The length of the CDR3 is 14 residues. CDR3 sequence reads: CASSSNLYGDEQFF. DNA of the CDR3: TGTGCTAGCAGCTCCAATCTGTACGGGGATGAGCAGTTCTTC.

This clonotype was counted at least ten times. The V gene is TRBV7-8, the J gene TRBJ2-3, with TRBD1 matching over 10 bases. In germline, CDR1 is SGHVS, CDR2 FQNEAQ. This CDR3 is built from 16 residues. Trimming removed 5 bases from V and 3 bases from J; junction bases left unmatched: 8. The CDR3 DNA follows: TGTGCCAGCAGCGCCGCCCGGACAGGGGGTACAGATACGCAGTATTTT. It is translated as CASSAARTGGTDTQYF.

Many counts were recorded for this clonotype. The chain uses TRBV7-2 and TRBJ1-2, with 9 bases identical to TRBD1. The CDR3 loop spans 13 amino acids. Germline trimming cut 5 bases from V and 14 bases from J; bases unmatched to any gene: 12. Germline CDR1 and CDR2: SGHTA and FQGNSA. CDR3 sequence (DNA): TGTGCCAGCAGCCTATACTTGACAGGGGGAATTACCTTC. It encodes CASSLYLTGGITF.

The rearrangement uses TRBV7-2 and TRBJ1-5; D not certain. The V end was cut by 6 bases, the J end by 4 bases, with 19 bases between. Germline CDR1 and CDR2: SGHTA and FQGNSA. This CDR3 has 16 amino acids. The CDR3 here is CASSLNLPGGNQPQHF. CDR3 DNA: TGTGCCAGCAGTCTAAACCTCCCTGGAGGTAATCAGCCCCAGCATTTT.